A selection of T cell receptor beta chains follows, all from one sample in a study of blood T cell repertoires in COVID-19. Clones were sequenced by immunoSEQ multiplex PCR, and TCRdb holds only the in-frame ones, with some missing. Here the sample spans 100,000 to 120,000 clones, approximately 85% being singletons. Input material: peripheral blood. The origin of the receptors is a human donor in a cohort sampled during active COVID-19. Each CDR3 is given with its conserved first and last residue. The D gene is left open where the match is weak. Rows may omit the clone size; those that give it use once, few, many or a size class.

cdr3_length	clone_size	v_call	j_call	d_call	cdr3_aa	cdr3_nt
15	NA	TRBV11-2	TRBJ1-4	NA	CASRRGGSPNEKLFF	TGTGCCAGCAGAAGGGGCGGCAGTCCTAATGAAAAACTGTTTTTT
15	NA	TRBV2	TRBJ2-2	NA	CASSEVAAGTGELFF	TGTGCCAGCAGTGAAGTGGCGGCGGGCACCGGGGAGCTGTTTTTT
13	NA	TRBV5-4	TRBJ1-1	NA	CASSLPAGPEAFF	TGTGCCAGCAGCCTGCCGGCGGGACCTGAAGCTTTCTTT
14	NA	TRBV10-1	TRBJ1-6	NA	CASSPDSNNSPLHF	TGCGCCAGCAGTCCGGACAGTAATAATTCACCCCTCCACTTT
17	once	TRBV6-4	TRBJ2-3	TRBD2	CASSVTGGPSSTDTQYF	TGTGCCAGCAGTGTAACGGGGGGGCCGAGTAGCACAGATACGCAGTATTTT
15	NA	TRBV7-8	TRBJ2-4	TRBD1	CASSKQGLVKNIQYF	TGTGCCAGCAGCAAACAGGGGCTAGTCAAAAACATTCAGTACTTC
15	NA	TRBV15	TRBJ2-7	TRBD1	CATSPWETGGYEQYF	TGTGCCACCAGCCCATGGGAGACAGGGGGCTACGAGCAGTACTTC
16	once	TRBV12-2	TRBJ2-7	NA	CASRLPVGDRVYEQYF	TGTGCAAGTCGCTTGCCGGTGGGAGACAGGGTCTACGAGCAGTACTTC
12	NA	TRBV28	TRBJ1-1	NA	CASRRQETEAFF	TGTGCCAGCAGAAGACAGGAAACTGAAGCTTTCTTT
14	NA	TRBV7-9	TRBJ2-7	TRBD2	CASSSRGSGSSKYF	TGTGCCAGCAGCTCTCGCGGTAGCGGGAGTTCAAAGTACTTC
16	NA	TRBV15	TRBJ2-7	TRBD2	CATSAPSAGGMGEQYF	TGTGCCACCAGCGCCCCCTCGGCGGGAGGTATGGGCGAGCAGTACTTC
17	NA	TRBV11-2	TRBJ2-7	NA	CASSLGTGGESSYEQYF	TGTGCCAGCAGCTTAGGAACGGGCGGGGAGAGCTCCTACGAGCAGTACTTC
13	NA	TRBV3-1/TRBV3-2	TRBJ2-7	TRBD1	CASSLVQGGEQYF	TGTGCCAGCAGCCTTGTACAGGGGGGCGAGCAGTACTTC
14	NA	TRBV11-3	TRBJ2-1	TRBD2	CASSFSGIGGEQFF	TGTGCCAGCAGCTTTAGCGGGATCGGGGGTGAGCAGTTCTTC
15	once	TRBV7-8	TRBJ1-1	NA	CASSSFTLEPAEAFF	TGTGCCAGCAGCTCCTTCACGTTGGAGCCAGCTGAAGCTTTCTTT
13	NA	TRBV6-5	TRBJ1-2	NA	CASGQYLNYGYTF	TGTGCCAGCGGACAGTATTTGAACTATGGCTACACCTTC
15	NA	TRBV29-1	TRBJ1-2	NA	CSVDPPATVGYGYTF	TGCAGCGTTGACCCGCCGGCGACAGTTGGCTATGGCTACACCTTC